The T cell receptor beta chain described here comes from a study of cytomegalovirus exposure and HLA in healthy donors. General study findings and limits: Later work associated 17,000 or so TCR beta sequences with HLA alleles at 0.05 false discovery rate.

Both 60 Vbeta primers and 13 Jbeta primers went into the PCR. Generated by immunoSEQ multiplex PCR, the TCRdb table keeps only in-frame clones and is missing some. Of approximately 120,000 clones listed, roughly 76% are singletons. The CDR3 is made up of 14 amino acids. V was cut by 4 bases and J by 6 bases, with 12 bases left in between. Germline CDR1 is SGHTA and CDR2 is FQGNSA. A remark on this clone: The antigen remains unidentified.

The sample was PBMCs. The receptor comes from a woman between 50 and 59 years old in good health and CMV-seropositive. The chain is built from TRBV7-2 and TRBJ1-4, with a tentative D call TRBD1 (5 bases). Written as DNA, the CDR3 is TGTGCCAGCAGCTCAAGGGGCGCGCATGAAAAACTGTTTTTT. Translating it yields CASSSRGAHEKLFF.